The subject of this entry is one TCR beta chain. Its target is not known. Germline V lookup: CDR1 MNHNY, CDR2 SVGAGI (reference sequence). The CDR3 has 14 residues. With 8 bases clipped from V and 3 bases from J, the junction kept 5 bases outside the gene matches. These data belong to a study of cytomegalovirus exposure and HLA in healthy donors. Study-level results: Later, an analysis found that TCR clusters from the first cohort tended to co-occur in the 90 to 150 validation repertoires. Cytomegalovirus association was listed for 150 to 200 TCR beta chains.

Libraries were prepared by immunoSEQ multiplex PCR; TCRdb keeps only in-frame clonotypes and omits some of them. The table shows about 240,000 clones, with around 86% occurring only once. The clonotype comes from a woman under 40 in good health and CMV-seropositive. Material: PBMCs. The chain couples TRBV6-6 to TRBJ2-5; 11 nucleotides align to TRBD2. In nucleotides, the CDR3 is TGTGCCAGCGGTTTAGCGGGAGGGGAAGAGACCCAGTACTTC. This sequence encodes CASGLAGGEETQYF.